Here is one T cell receptor (beta chain) with its context. The data were taken from a study of blood T cell repertoires in COVID-19. For the study at large: Sample material is recorded as cDNA or gDNA derived from T cells, B-cell-depleted T cells, or PBMCs.

Germline V gives CDR1 LGHNT, CDR2 FRNRAP. Trimming took off 6 bases at V and 2 bases at J, with 16 bases between the two ends. CDR3 length: 15 residues. In the authors' workflow: Reference gene primers were amplified, and this amplification served to estimate nucleated cell counts. Data came from immunoSEQ multiplex PCR; TCRdb stores just in-frame clones and leaves some out. V, J and clone size are taken as reported in that table, and D and trimming were inferred from the DNA itself. Of 250,000 to 300,000 clones listed, approximately 85% are singletons. The source material was peripheral blood. The chain carries TRBV12-5 and TRBJ1-2, with unresolved D. The sequence was collected from a man aged 50 to 60 with active or convalescent COVID-19. The DNA of the CDR3 is TGTGCTAGTGGCTTCAGATCATCGTCGAACTATGGCTACACCTTC. This sequence encodes CASGFRSSSNYGYTF.